The T cell receptor beta chain described here comes from a study of blood T cell repertoires in COVID-19. Clones were read by immunoSEQ multiplex PCR, and TCRdb kept only the in-frame ones, dropping some. The sample includes 270,000 or so clones, 89% of them seen just once. This clone appeared once. This CDR3 comprises 16 residues. The junction had 6 bases not matched to a gene; V was cut back by 0 bases and J by 5 bases. Germline values: CDR1 SGHRS, CDR2 YFSETQ. This sequence joins TRBV5-1 and TRBJ2-7; 12 nucleotides match TRBD2. Sequences were obtained from peripheral blood. The sequence derives from a woman between 40 and 50 years old who had recovered from COVID-19. CDR3 loop: CASSLGTSGNLDEQYF. The CDR3 nucleotides read TGCGCCAGCAGCTTGGGGACTAGCGGGAACCTCGACGAGCAGTACTTC.